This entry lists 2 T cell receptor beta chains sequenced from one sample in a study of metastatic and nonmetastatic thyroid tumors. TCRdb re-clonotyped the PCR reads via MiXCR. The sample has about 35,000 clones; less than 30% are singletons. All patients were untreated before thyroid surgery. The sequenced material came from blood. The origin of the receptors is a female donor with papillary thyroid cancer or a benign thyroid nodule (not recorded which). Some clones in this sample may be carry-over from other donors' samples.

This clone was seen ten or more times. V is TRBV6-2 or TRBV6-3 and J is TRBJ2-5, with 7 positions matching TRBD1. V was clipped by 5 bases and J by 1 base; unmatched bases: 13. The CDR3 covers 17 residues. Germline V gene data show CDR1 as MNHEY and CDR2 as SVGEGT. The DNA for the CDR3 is TGTGCCAGCAGTCGTTACCCCCGACAGGGACCCCAAGAGACCCAGTACTTC. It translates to CASSRYPRQGPQETQYF.

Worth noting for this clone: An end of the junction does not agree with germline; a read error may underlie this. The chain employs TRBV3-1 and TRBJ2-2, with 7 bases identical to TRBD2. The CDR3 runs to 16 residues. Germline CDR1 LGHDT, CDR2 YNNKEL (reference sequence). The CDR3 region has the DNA TGTGCCAGCAGCCAAACCTGGACTAGAAGCACCGGGGAGCTATTTTTT. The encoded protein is CASSQTWTRSTGELFF.